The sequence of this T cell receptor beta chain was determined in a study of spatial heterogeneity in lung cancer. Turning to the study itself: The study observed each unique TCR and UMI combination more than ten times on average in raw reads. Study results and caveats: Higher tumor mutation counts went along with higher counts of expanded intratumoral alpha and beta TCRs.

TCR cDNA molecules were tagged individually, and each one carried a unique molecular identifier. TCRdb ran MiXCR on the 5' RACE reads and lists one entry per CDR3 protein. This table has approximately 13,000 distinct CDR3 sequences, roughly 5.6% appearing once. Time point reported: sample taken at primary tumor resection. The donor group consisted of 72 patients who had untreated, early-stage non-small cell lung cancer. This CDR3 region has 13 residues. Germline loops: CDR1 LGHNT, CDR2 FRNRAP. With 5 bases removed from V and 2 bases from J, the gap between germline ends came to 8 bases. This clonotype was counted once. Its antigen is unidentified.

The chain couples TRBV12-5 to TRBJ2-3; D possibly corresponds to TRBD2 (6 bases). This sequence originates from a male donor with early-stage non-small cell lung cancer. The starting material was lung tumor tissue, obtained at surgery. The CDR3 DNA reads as TGTGCTAGTGGTCCGGGACTCACAGATACGCAGTATTTT. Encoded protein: CASGPGLTDTQYF.